This entry describes one T cell receptor (beta chain). The antigen is not known. An equimolar mix of two oligonucleotides served as the beta constant-region primer for TRBC1 and TRBC2. The ligated cDNA underwent four PCR rounds using SP2 and nested alpha and beta constant-region primers. TCRdb re-derived calls from the UMI-ligation and nested PCR reads in MiXCR, one entry per CDR3 protein. The data contain roughly 150,000 distinct CDR3 sequences, over 20% of them singletons. This sample stems from a study of naive and memory T cell subsets. General study results and limits: Especially in CD8 cells, naive repertoires contained a few larger clonotypes, possibly CD45RA-re-expressing memory cells.

V gave up 8 bases and J gave up 2 bases; unmatched junction bases: 5. Germline V gene sequence: CDR1 SGHRS, CDR2 YFSETQ. CDR3 size: 14 residues. The sequencing input was naive CD4+ T cells from blood. The J gene is TRBJ2-1, the V gene TRBV5-1, with 9 bases fitting TRBD1. This sequence was found in a human donor in good health. CDR3 in DNA: TGCGCCAGTTCTAGGGACAGGGCCTACAATGAGCAGTTCTTC. As protein: CASSRDRAYNEQFF.